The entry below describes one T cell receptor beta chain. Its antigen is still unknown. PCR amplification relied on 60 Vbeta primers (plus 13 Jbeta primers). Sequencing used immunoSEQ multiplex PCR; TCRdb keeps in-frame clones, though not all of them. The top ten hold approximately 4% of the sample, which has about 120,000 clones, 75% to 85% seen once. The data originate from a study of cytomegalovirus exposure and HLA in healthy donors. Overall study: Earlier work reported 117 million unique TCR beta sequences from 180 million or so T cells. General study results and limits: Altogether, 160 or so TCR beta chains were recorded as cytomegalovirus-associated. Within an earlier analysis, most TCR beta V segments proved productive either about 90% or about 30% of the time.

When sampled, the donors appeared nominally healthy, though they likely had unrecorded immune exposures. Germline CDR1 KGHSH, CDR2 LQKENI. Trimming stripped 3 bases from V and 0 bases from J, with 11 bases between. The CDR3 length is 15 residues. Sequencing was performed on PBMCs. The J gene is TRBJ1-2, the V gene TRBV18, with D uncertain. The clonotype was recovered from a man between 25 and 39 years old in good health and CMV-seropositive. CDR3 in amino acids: CASSPHSDSNYGYTF. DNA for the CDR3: TGTGCCAGCTCACCCCACAGTGATTCTAACTATGGCTACACCTTC.